This is a list of T cell receptor beta chains from one sample in a study of vaccination and CD4 T cells after COVID-19. For these TCRs, the target antigens are not known. TCRdb passed the PCR reads through MiXCR, listing each CDR3 protein once. The profile shows roughly 16,000 distinct CDR3 sequences, 40% to 65% of them singletons. The material was CD4+ T cells from blood, cultured in vitro, obtained before SARS-CoV-2 vaccination. These receptors originate from a human donor who had recovered from COVID-19. Both conserved end residues are part of each CDR3. D genes are given only for firm matches. The size of a clone is reported for some rows only, either as once, few or many, or as a class for expanded clones.

CDR3nt: TGTGCCAGCAGTGAAGCGGGGGGGAGTGCTAACTATGGCTACACCTTC
CDR3aa: CASSEAGGSANYGYTF
v_gene: TRBV6-1
j_gene: TRBJ1-2
d_gene: NA
abundance: NA

CDR3nt: TGTGCCAGCAGTTATTCCCAGACGAACACCGGGGAGCTGTTTTTT
CDR3aa: CASSYSQTNTGELFF
v_gene: TRBV6-5
j_gene: TRBJ2-2
d_gene: NA
abundance: NA

CDR3nt: TGTGCCAGTTGGGGGGGCGGGAGTCAGCCCCAGCATTTT
CDR3aa: CASWGGGSQPQHF
v_gene: TRBV25-1
j_gene: TRBJ1-5
d_gene: NA
abundance: few

CDR3nt: TGTGCCAGCAGTTACCTAACTAGGGACAGGGGGGGAACTGAAGCTTTCTTT
CDR3aa: CASSYLTRDRGGTEAFF
v_gene: TRBV6-5
j_gene: TRBJ1-1
d_gene: TRBD1
abundance: NA

CDR3nt: TGTGCCAGTAGTATAGCCGGACGAGAAGGCTACACCTTC
CDR3aa: CASSIAGREGYTF
v_gene: TRBV19
j_gene: TRBJ1-2
d_gene: NA
abundance: NA

CDR3nt: TGTGCCAGCAGTTACAGTACAGGGGCTGAAGCTTTCTTT
CDR3aa: CASSYSTGAEAFF
v_gene: TRBV6-5
j_gene: TRBJ1-1
d_gene: TRBD1
abundance: NA

CDR3nt: TGCGCCAGCAGCCAAGATACGGGGGCAACTGAAGCTTTCTTT
CDR3aa: CASSQDTGATEAFF
v_gene: TRBV4-1
j_gene: TRBJ1-1
d_gene: NA
abundance: NA

CDR3nt: TGCGCCAGCAGCCAAGATCGTGCGACAGGGGGCAACACTGAAGCTTTCTTT
CDR3aa: CASSQDRATGGNTEAFF
v_gene: TRBV5-4
j_gene: TRBJ1-1
d_gene: TRBD1
abundance: NA

CDR3nt: TGCAGTGCTAGGAGATTAGGGACTAGCGGACTTCGCTCCTACGAGCAGTACTTC
CDR3aa: CSARRLGTSGLRSYEQYF
v_gene: TRBV20-1
j_gene: TRBJ2-7
d_gene: TRBD2
abundance: few

CDR3nt: TGCAGTGCTCCACTAATATATAGCGGGGGGGCGGTCTACAATGAGCAGTTCTTC
CDR3aa: CSAPLIYSGGAVYNEQFF
v_gene: TRBV20-1
j_gene: TRBJ2-1
d_gene: TRBD2
abundance: NA

CDR3nt: TGTGCCAGCACTTGGCGGAACCAAGAGACCCAGTACTTC
CDR3aa: CASTWRNQETQYF
v_gene: TRBV12-3/TRBV12-4
j_gene: TRBJ2-5
d_gene: NA
abundance: NA

CDR3nt: TGTGCCAGCAGGGCGGCCGGAAGCTCCTATAATTCACCCCTCCACTTT
CDR3aa: CASRAAGSSYNSPLHF
v_gene: TRBV28
j_gene: TRBJ1-6
d_gene: NA
abundance: NA

CDR3nt: TGCAGTGCTACGGGACAGCTCAATCAGCCCCAGCATTTT
CDR3aa: CSATGQLNQPQHF
v_gene: TRBV20-1
j_gene: TRBJ1-5
d_gene: TRBD1
abundance: NA

CDR3nt: TGTGCCAGCAGCGCGTCCGGGGGGCGAGGGACCCAGTACTTC
CDR3aa: CASSASGGRGTQYF
v_gene: TRBV7-3
j_gene: TRBJ2-5
d_gene: NA
abundance: few

CDR3nt: TGTGCCAGCAGTCCTCATCTCGGCCGGGAGAATCAGCCCCAGCATTTT
CDR3aa: CASSPHLGRENQPQHF
v_gene: TRBV6-1
j_gene: TRBJ1-5
d_gene: NA
abundance: NA

CDR3nt: TGTGCCAGCAGCCAAGTAGGGACAGGGTCCGGGACGGGTTTCTACGAGCAGTACTTC
CDR3aa: CASSQVGTGSGTGFYEQYF
v_gene: TRBV7-3
j_gene: TRBJ2-7
d_gene: TRBD1
abundance: once

CDR3nt: TGTGCCAGCAGCTTAGTAGCGGGGGACGAGCAGTACTTC
CDR3aa: CASSLVAGDEQYF
v_gene: TRBV7-2
j_gene: TRBJ2-7
d_gene: TRBD2
abundance: once

CDR3nt: TGCAGTGCTAGAGCCCAGACGAAGGGCTTCTTT
CDR3aa: CSARAQTKGFF
v_gene: TRBV20-1
j_gene: TRBJ1-1
d_gene: NA
abundance: once

CDR3nt: TGTGCCAGCAGGCAGAACACTGAAGCTTTCTTT
CDR3aa: CASRQNTEAFF
v_gene: TRBV12-3/TRBV12-4
j_gene: TRBJ1-1
d_gene: NA
abundance: NA

CDR3nt: TGTGCCAGAAAGCGAATCGAGGTAGGGGAGAACACTGAAGCTTTCTTT
CDR3aa: CARKRIEVGENTEAFF
v_gene: TRBV7-2
j_gene: TRBJ1-1
d_gene: NA
abundance: few

CDR3nt: TGTGCCAGCAGTCTGCAGGGTGGGACGGAGACCCAGTACTTC
CDR3aa: CASSLQGGTETQYF
v_gene: TRBV7-6
j_gene: TRBJ2-5
d_gene: NA
abundance: few

CDR3nt: TGTGCCAGCAGTGCCCGGGCAGCGGGAGGGGGCGAGCAGTACTTC
CDR3aa: CASSARAAGGGEQYF
v_gene: TRBV6-1
j_gene: TRBJ2-7
d_gene: TRBD2
abundance: NA

CDR3nt: TGTGCCAGTAGTATAGAGGGCGTGGGGGAGAACACTGAAGCTTTCTTT
CDR3aa: CASSIEGVGENTEAFF
v_gene: TRBV19
j_gene: TRBJ1-1
d_gene: NA
abundance: NA

CDR3nt: TGCAGTGCTAGTGCCCAGCCCGGATTTAATGAGCAGTTCTTC
CDR3aa: CSASAQPGFNEQFF
v_gene: TRBV20-1
j_gene: TRBJ2-1
d_gene: NA
abundance: few

CDR3nt: TGTGCCAGCAGTACGGACAGGGACACTGAAGCTTTCTTT
CDR3aa: CASSTDRDTEAFF
v_gene: TRBV2
j_gene: TRBJ1-1
d_gene: TRBD1
abundance: NA

CDR3nt: TGCAGTGCTAGTGGGGGGGGGGACTATGGCTACACCTTC
CDR3aa: CSASGGGDYGYTF
v_gene: TRBV20-1
j_gene: TRBJ1-2
d_gene: NA
abundance: NA

CDR3nt: TGTGCCAGCAGCGCCATGGGGCCCTACGACAGCGAGACAAGCTACACCTTC
CDR3aa: CASSAMGPYDSETSYTF
v_gene: TRBV9
j_gene: TRBJ1-2
d_gene: NA
abundance: NA

CDR3nt: TGTGCCAGCAGCTTAACAGATACGCAGTATTTT
CDR3aa: CASSLTDTQYF
v_gene: TRBV7-9
j_gene: TRBJ2-3
d_gene: NA
abundance: NA

CDR3nt: TGTGCCAGCAGAAGGTCTCACACTGAAGCTTTCTTT
CDR3aa: CASRRSHTEAFF
v_gene: TRBV6-1
j_gene: TRBJ1-1
d_gene: NA
abundance: NA

CDR3nt: TGTGCCAGTAGTAGTTCCAGGGTGGTGGGCACTGAAGCTTTCTTT
CDR3aa: CASSSSRVVGTEAFF
v_gene: TRBV19
j_gene: TRBJ1-1
d_gene: NA
abundance: few

CDR3nt: TGTGCCAGCAGTTTATACCAGTATAATTCACCCCTCCACTTT
CDR3aa: CASSLYQYNSPLHF
v_gene: TRBV27
j_gene: TRBJ1-6
d_gene: NA
abundance: NA

CDR3nt: TGTGCCAGCAACTTAGCGGGTGGGAATCAGCCCCAGCATTTT
CDR3aa: CASNLAGGNQPQHF
v_gene: TRBV6-1
j_gene: TRBJ1-5
d_gene: NA
abundance: few

CDR3nt: TGCAGTGCTCAGTCCGGGACAGGGGGATCAGGAAACATTCAGTACTTC
CDR3aa: CSAQSGTGGSGNIQYF
v_gene: TRBV20-1
j_gene: TRBJ2-4
d_gene: TRBD1
abundance: NA

CDR3nt: TGCAGTGCCGACAGGGGGCAGGCTGGAAACACCATATATTTT
CDR3aa: CSADRGQAGNTIYF
v_gene: TRBV20-1
j_gene: TRBJ1-3
d_gene: TRBD1
abundance: few

CDR3nt: TGCAGTGCTCCTCTGCCCGGTCTCTACAATGAGCAGTTCTTC
CDR3aa: CSAPLPGLYNEQFF
v_gene: TRBV20-1
j_gene: TRBJ2-1
d_gene: NA
abundance: NA

CDR3nt: TGCAGTGCGCGTCAGGGGGCTGGTCAGCCCCAGCATTTT
CDR3aa: CSARQGAGQPQHF
v_gene: TRBV20-1
j_gene: TRBJ1-5
d_gene: TRBD1
abundance: few

CDR3nt: TGCAGTGCTAGATTCGCTAGCGGCACAGATACGCAGTATTTT
CDR3aa: CSARFASGTDTQYF
v_gene: TRBV20-1
j_gene: TRBJ2-3
d_gene: NA
abundance: NA

CDR3nt: TGTGCCAGCAGTTCTCCTAGGAGGGAGAGGGGCGGGGAGCTGTTTTTT
CDR3aa: CASSSPRRERGGELFF
v_gene: TRBV6-5
j_gene: TRBJ2-2
d_gene: NA
abundance: once

CDR3nt: TGTGCCAGCAGCTTAGATCACAGCTCCTACGAGCAGTACTTC
CDR3aa: CASSLDHSSYEQYF
v_gene: TRBV7-9
j_gene: TRBJ2-7
d_gene: NA
abundance: NA

CDR3nt: TGTGCCAGCAGCTCGATACAGGGGAACTATGGCTACACCTTC
CDR3aa: CASSSIQGNYGYTF
v_gene: TRBV11-2
j_gene: TRBJ1-2
d_gene: TRBD1
abundance: NA

CDR3nt: TGCAGTGCTAGTCTGACAGAATTTACTGAAGCTTTCTTT
CDR3aa: CSASLTEFTEAFF
v_gene: TRBV20-1
j_gene: TRBJ1-1
d_gene: NA
abundance: few

CDR3nt: TGTGCCAGCAGTTCAACGACAGGGGGCTTTTTGGAGACCCAGTACTTC
CDR3aa: CASSSTTGGFLETQYF
v_gene: TRBV12-3/TRBV12-4
j_gene: TRBJ2-5
d_gene: TRBD1
abundance: NA

CDR3nt: TGTGCCACCAGCAGTAATCTCCAGGGTAGAGGGCAGCCCCAGCATTTT
CDR3aa: CATSSNLQGRGQPQHF
v_gene: TRBV15
j_gene: TRBJ1-5
d_gene: NA
abundance: NA

CDR3nt: TGTGCCAGCAGTGTGGGCGCGGGGGCGGACGAGCAGTACTTC
CDR3aa: CASSVGAGADEQYF
v_gene: TRBV6-1
j_gene: TRBJ2-7
d_gene: NA
abundance: NA

CDR3nt: TGTGCCAGCAGCTTGACGGGAGGCTACCAAGAGACCCAGTACTTC
CDR3aa: CASSLTGGYQETQYF
v_gene: TRBV7-9
j_gene: TRBJ2-5
d_gene: TRBD2
abundance: NA

CDR3nt: TGTGCCAGCAGCTTACGACAGGGTGTTAAGAATCAGCCCCAGCATTTT
CDR3aa: CASSLRQGVKNQPQHF
v_gene: TRBV7-2
j_gene: TRBJ1-5
d_gene: TRBD1
abundance: NA

CDR3nt: TGTGCCAGTCCACTGCCCTCCTCCCCCTTTAACACAGATACGCAGTATTTT
CDR3aa: CASPLPSSPFNTDTQYF
v_gene: TRBV19
j_gene: TRBJ2-3
d_gene: NA
abundance: NA

CDR3nt: TGTGCCAGCAGTCGGGACTCCTACGAGCAGTACTTC
CDR3aa: CASSRDSYEQYF
v_gene: TRBV12-3/TRBV12-4
j_gene: TRBJ2-7
d_gene: NA
abundance: few

CDR3nt: TGTGCCAGCAGCAAACTACAGGGGTCGTATCCTGAAGCTTTCTTT
CDR3aa: CASSKLQGSYPEAFF
v_gene: TRBV11-1
j_gene: TRBJ1-1
d_gene: TRBD1
abundance: few

CDR3nt: TGTGCCAGCAGTTACCACGCCCGAGGGCCAGCAGAGACCCAGTACTTC
CDR3aa: CASSYHARGPAETQYF
v_gene: TRBV6-2/TRBV6-3
j_gene: TRBJ2-5
d_gene: NA
abundance: NA

CDR3nt: TGCAGTGCTAGCGACGGGACAGGGCCCTACAATGAGCAGTTCTTC
CDR3aa: CSASDGTGPYNEQFF
v_gene: TRBV20-1
j_gene: TRBJ2-1
d_gene: TRBD1
abundance: NA

CDR3nt: TGTGCCAGCAGCTCCTTGGATACGCAGTATTTT
CDR3aa: CASSSLDTQYF
v_gene: TRBV6-1
j_gene: TRBJ2-3
d_gene: NA
abundance: few

CDR3nt: TGTGCCAGTAGTAAGGTCGACACAGATACGCAGTATTTT
CDR3aa: CASSKVDTDTQYF
v_gene: TRBV19
j_gene: TRBJ2-3
d_gene: NA
abundance: few